This T cell receptor beta chain appears in the sequencing data of a study of T cell changes during pregnancy in multiple sclerosis. Germline-derived CDR1 and CDR2 are SGHTA and FQGNSA. The CDR3 covers 16 residues. Trimming at V came to 5 bases and at J to 3 bases, leaving 12 bases not matched to a gene. Assay: immunoSEQ multiplex PCR; the TCRdb copy retains only in-frame clones and omits some. The table has more than 55,000 clones, around 93% seen once. Here the sequenced sample was peripheral blood, taken after pregnancy. The chain employs TRBV7-2 and TRBJ1-2, with 7 bases lining up with TRBD1. This TCR came from a female donor in good health, enrolled as a control in a pregnancy study. CDR3 loop: CASSPLTGLDYYGYTF. CDR3 coding DNA: TGTGCCAGCAGCCCACTGACAGGGTTAGACTACTATGGCTACACCTTC.